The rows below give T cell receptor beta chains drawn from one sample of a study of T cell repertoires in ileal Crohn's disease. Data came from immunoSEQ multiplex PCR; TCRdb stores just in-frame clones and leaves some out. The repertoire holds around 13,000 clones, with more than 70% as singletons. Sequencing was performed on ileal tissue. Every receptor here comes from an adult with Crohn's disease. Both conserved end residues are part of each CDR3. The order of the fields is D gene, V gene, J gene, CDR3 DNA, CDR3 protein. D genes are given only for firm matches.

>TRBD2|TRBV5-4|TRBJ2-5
TGTGCCAGCAGCCTGGGGGGTAGCGGGGTAGAGACCCAGTACTTC
CASSLGGSGVETQYF
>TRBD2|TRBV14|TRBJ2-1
TGTGCCAGCAGCCGGGCTAGCGGGAGCGATGAGCAGTTCTTC
CASSRASGSDEQFF
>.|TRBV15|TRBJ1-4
TGTGCCACCAGCAGAGCACGAGGGAGCAGAAGGGAAAAACTGTTTTTT
CATSRARGSRREKLFF
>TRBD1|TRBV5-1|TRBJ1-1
TGCGCCAGCAGCTCAGGACAGGGGAACACTGAAGCTTTCTTT
CASSSGQGNTEAFF
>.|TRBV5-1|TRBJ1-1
TGCGCCAGCCGGGGAGGCGGCACTGAAGCTTTCTTT
CASRGGGTEAFF
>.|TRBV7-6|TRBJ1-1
TGTGCCAGCAGCTTAGATAGGAACACTGAAGCTTTCTTT
CASSLDRNTEAFF
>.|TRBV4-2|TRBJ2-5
TGTGCCAGCAGCCAAGCATTCGGGGAGACCCAGTACTTC
CASSQAFGETQYF
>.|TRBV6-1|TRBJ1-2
TGTGCCAGCAGGGTGGGCTGTTCAGATGGCTACACCTTC
CASRVGCSDGYTF
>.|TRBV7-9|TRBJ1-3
TGTGCCAGCAGCCCCCTTTTGTACATCCAAGCTGGAAACACCATATATTTT
CASSPLLYIQAGNTIYF
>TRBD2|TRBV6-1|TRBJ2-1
TGTGCCAGCAGTTCCGCTAGCGGGATATACAATGAGCAGTTCTTC
CASSSASGIYNEQFF
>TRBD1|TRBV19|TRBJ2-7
TGTGCCAGTAGGGGGACAGGGGGCTCCTACGAGCAGTACTTC
CASRGTGGSYEQYF
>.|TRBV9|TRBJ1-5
TGTGCCAGCAGCCCCCGAGGCAGCCGCAATCAGCCCCAGCATTTT
CASSPRGSRNQPQHF
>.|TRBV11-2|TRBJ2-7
TGTGCCAGCAGCTTGGGGGCAAGAACCTACGAGCAGTACTTC
CASSLGARTYEQYF